A selection of T cell receptor beta chains follows, all from one sample in a study of long-term antiretroviral therapy in people with HIV. The data were produced by immunoSEQ multiplex PCR, yet TCRdb's version contains in-frame clones alone and is incomplete. The data show roughly 18,000 clones, 78% seen once. The sequences come from unsorted PBMCs, collected 0.3 years after starting antiretroviral therapy. These receptor sequences come from a woman aged 50 to 65 with HIV. Both conserved end residues are part of each CDR3. The order of the fields is D gene, clone size, V gene, J gene, CDR3 protein, CDR3 DNA. D genes are given only for firm matches. Not all rows give a size; the values are once, few, many and, for expanded clones, a class.

d_call: -; clone_size: medium-sized; v_call: TRBV25-1; j_call: TRBJ1-2; cdr3_aa: CASSKSGVNYGYTF; cdr3_nt: TGTGCCAGCAGCAAGTCAGGGGTAAACTATGGCTACACCTTC
d_call: -; clone_size: -; v_call: TRBV7-3; j_call: TRBJ2-6; cdr3_aa: CASSLGSQAGANVLTF; cdr3_nt: TGTGCCAGCAGCTTAGGTTCCCAGGCTGGGGCCAACGTCCTGACTTTC
d_call: -; clone_size: -; v_call: TRBV18; j_call: TRBJ1-4; cdr3_aa: CASSRSLPAGTNEKLFF; cdr3_nt: TGTGCCAGCTCACGGTCGTTGCCGGCAGGGACTAATGAAAAACTGTTTTTT
d_call: TRBD1; clone_size: -; v_call: TRBV11-3; j_call: TRBJ1-1; cdr3_aa: CASSRDRSFEAFF; cdr3_nt: TGTGCCAGCAGCCGGGACAGGAGTTTTGAAGCTTTCTTT
d_call: -; clone_size: -; v_call: TRBV28; j_call: TRBJ1-5; cdr3_aa: CASSLSPGLRTQHF; cdr3_nt: TGTGCCAGCAGTCTGAGTCCGGGACTCAGGACCCAGCATTTT
d_call: -; clone_size: -; v_call: TRBV19; j_call: TRBJ1-1; cdr3_aa: CASGKNTEAFF; cdr3_nt: TGTGCCAGTGGGAAGAACACTGAAGCTTTCTTT
d_call: TRBD1; clone_size: -; v_call: TRBV29-1; j_call: TRBJ2-7; cdr3_aa: CSVAGQEVYEQYF; cdr3_nt: TGCAGCGTCGCGGGACAGGAGGTCTACGAGCAGTACTTC
d_call: TRBD2; clone_size: -; v_call: TRBV7-3; j_call: TRBJ2-2; cdr3_aa: CASREGLAGTTGELFF; cdr3_nt: TGTGCCAGCAGGGAGGGACTAGCGGGGACCACCGGGGAGCTGTTTTTT
d_call: TRBD2; clone_size: -; v_call: TRBV5-6; j_call: TRBJ2-1; cdr3_aa: CASTPRRLTSGGLDEQFF; cdr3_nt: TGTGCCAGCACCCCAAGGCGGTTGACTAGCGGGGGATTGGATGAGCAGTTCTTC
d_call: TRBD2; clone_size: few; v_call: TRBV19; j_call: TRBJ2-7; cdr3_aa: CASSPTSEYYEQYF; cdr3_nt: TGTGCCAGTAGTCCGACTAGCGAGTATTACGAGCAGTACTTC
d_call: -; clone_size: -; v_call: TRBV9; j_call: TRBJ1-4; cdr3_aa: CASSVGGGGDEKLFF; cdr3_nt: TGTGCCAGCAGCGTGGGCGGGGGAGGGGATGAAAAACTGTTTTTT
d_call: -; clone_size: few; v_call: TRBV7-2; j_call: TRBJ1-2; cdr3_aa: CASSPWATYGYTF; cdr3_nt: TGTGCCAGCAGCCCTTGGGCCACCTATGGCTACACCTTC
d_call: -; clone_size: few; v_call: TRBV2; j_call: TRBJ2-7; cdr3_aa: CASSEGASYEQYF; cdr3_nt: TGTGCCAGCAGTGAGGGAGCTTCCTACGAGCAGTACTTC
d_call: -; clone_size: -; v_call: TRBV28; j_call: TRBJ1-6; cdr3_aa: CASSRHRDNSPLHF; cdr3_nt: TGTGCCAGCAGTCGTCACAGGGATAATTCACCCCTCCACTTT
d_call: TRBD2; clone_size: once; v_call: TRBV30; j_call: TRBJ2-7; cdr3_aa: CAWKGAGIYEQYF; cdr3_nt: TGTGCCTGGAAAGGAGCGGGAATCTACGAGCAGTACTTC
d_call: -; clone_size: -; v_call: TRBV7-8; j_call: TRBJ2-5; cdr3_aa: CASSDRTLTSGTQYF; cdr3_nt: TGTGCCAGCAGCGACCGGACCCTAACGTCGGGGACCCAGTACTTC
d_call: -; clone_size: -; v_call: TRBV7-9; j_call: TRBJ2-7; cdr3_aa: CASSFNEGYYEQYF; cdr3_nt: TGTGCCAGCAGCTTTAACGAGGGCTACTACGAGCAGTACTTC